One and the same sample provided the 8 T cell receptor beta chains below, sequenced in a study of blood T cell repertoires in COVID-19. Here immunoSEQ multiplex PCR was the method, and the copy in TCRdb shows in-frame clones only, minus some. Among around 300,000 clones, 80% to 95% were seen once, and the ten largest hold around 2.2%. Material for sequencing was peripheral blood. The receptors derive from a woman under 40 with COVID-19, enrolled during active disease.

This sequence joins TRBV27 and TRBJ1-6; TRBD1 matches at 7 bases. Trimming cost V 2 bases and J 7 bases; bases outside gene matches: 8. Germline V gene data show CDR1 as MNHEY and CDR2 as SMNVEV (reference sequence). The CDR3 loop spans 16 amino acids. CDR3 nucleotides: TGTGCCAGCAGTTTACTCCCGGACAGGTTCAATTCACCCCTCCACTTT. This codes for CASSLLPDRFNSPLHF.

The chain employs TRBV27 and TRBJ2-1, with D maybe TRBD2 (5 bases). In germline, CDR1 is MNHEY, CDR2 SMNVEV (reference sequence). V was shortened by 3 bases and J by 2 bases, with 8 bases between the two germline ends. There are 14 residues in the CDR3. The CDR3 spells CASSLEAAYNEQFF. The CDR3 bases are TGTGCCAGCAGTTTGGAGGCAGCCTACAATGAGCAGTTCTTC.

The chain joins TRBV5-1 to TRBJ2-1; 10 nucleotides agree with TRBD2. The CDR3 covers 16 residues. Unmatched junction bases numbered 12, after V lost 2 bases and J lost 10 bases. Germline-derived CDR1 and CDR2 are SGHRS and YFSETQ. The CDR3 coding sequence is TGCGCCAGCAGCTTCACCGCACAACTAGCGGGACGCGAGCAGTTCTTC. The encoded protein is CASSFTAQLAGREQFF.

The chain recombines TRBV30 with TRBJ1-2; D remains ambiguous. The germline CDR1 and CDR2 sequences are GTSNPN and SVGIG (reference sequence). The V end was cut by 0 bases, the J end by 1 base, with 9 bases between. This CDR3 comprises 14 residues. CDR3 bases: TGTGCCTGGAGTGTACTCCGAAATAACTATGGCTACACCTTC. This encodes CAWSVLRNNYGYTF. Filled out from reference TRBV30 and TRBJ1-2, the complete variable domain reads SQTIHQWPATLVQPVGSPLSLECTVEGTSNPNLYWYRQAAGRGLQLLFYSVGIGQISSEVPQNLSASRPQDRQFILSSKKLLLSDSGFYLCAWSVLRNNYGYTFGSGTRLTVV.

The rearrangement links TRBV7-9 to TRBJ2-2, with 10 bases fitting TRBD2. The CDR3 is 16 residues long. From germline, CDR1 is SEHNR and CDR2 FQNEAQ (reference sequence). With 7 bases clipped from V and 0 bases from J, the junction kept 5 bases outside the gene matches. CDR3 in DNA: TGTGCCAGCAACCAAGGACTAGCGGCGAACACCGGGGAGCTGTTTTTT. It is translated as CASNQGLAANTGELFF.

CDR3 nucleotide sequence: TGTGCCAGCAAGGGGACATTAGAAGAGACCCAGTACTTC. It translates to CASKGTLEETQYF. The rearrangement uses TRBV6-6 and TRBJ2-5; a weak D match, TRBD1 (6 bases). This CDR3 has 13 residues. Trimming left V 7 bases short and J 3 bases short, with 12 bases between. The V gene's germline CDR1 is MNHNY and CDR2 SVGAGI (reference sequence).

The rearrangement joins TRBV4-2 to TRBJ2-2, with 7 bases aligning to TRBD2. This CDR3 contains 16 residues. The V and J ends lost 2 bases and 2 bases, in that order; junction bases with no gene match: 5. CDR1 and CDR2 (germline): LGHNA, YNFKEQ. CDR3 protein: CASSQIGTINTGELFF. The CDR3, as DNA: TGTGCCAGCAGCCAAATCGGGACTATTAACACCGGGGAGCTGTTTTTT.

The V call is TRBV23-1, the J call TRBJ1-1; TRBD1 agrees at 8 bases. TRBV23-1 is identified as an open reading frame with a role that is uncertain. Losses at the gene ends were 0 bases for V and 5 bases for J; bases not matched to a gene: 8. CDR3 length: 16 amino acids. The CDR3: CASSQSAGQGMTEAFF. CDR3 sequence (DNA): TGCGCCAGCAGTCAATCAGCCGGACAGGGCATGACTGAAGCTTTCTTT.